Below, 9 T cell receptor beta chains from the same sample are listed, as sequenced in a study of beta chain features in type 1 diabetes. As every portion of the isolated RNA was reverse transcribed, the sequencing read expressed TCRB transcripts. Data came from immunoSEQ multiplex PCR; TCRdb stores just in-frame clones and leaves some out. The table records under 500,000 clones, approximately 30% of them present only once. The sample consisted of naive CD4+ T cells from blood. The receptors were gathered from a man aged 18 to 35 in good health.

This rearrangement joins TRBV11-2 to TRBJ2-7; 9 positions agree with TRBD2. CDR1 and CDR2 from the germline V gene are SGHAT and FQNNGV. CDR3 size: 14 residues. The V gene end was trimmed by 1 base and the J gene end by 6 bases; junction bases not matched to a gene: 4. The CDR3 coding sequence is TGTGCCAGCAGCTTAGCTAGCGGGATCTCCGAGCAGTACTTC. Protein: CASSLASGISEQYF.

The V call is TRBV29-1, the J call TRBJ2-1; 7 bases agree with TRBD2. Germline V gives CDR1 SQVTM, CDR2 ANQGSEA. With V trimmed by 6 bases and J by 11 bases, 16 bases remained unmatched. The CDR3 extends over 14 amino acids. The CDR3 DNA is TGCAGCGTCCGAGCCGCTAGCGGACTCTATCAGCAGTTCTTC. Its translation: CSVRAASGLYQQFF.

Comment on this clone: Other DNA sequences in the sample encode the same CDR3. The chain couples TRBV29-1 to TRBJ2-5; 10 nucleotides line up with TRBD2. The CDR3 length is 12 residues. Germline CDR1 reads SQVTM; CDR2 reads ANQGSEA. Trimming cost V 5 bases and J 4 bases; bases outside gene matches: 1. The CDR3 DNA is TGCAGCGTTTTAGCGGGAGGAGAGACCCAGTACTTC. Its translation is CSVLAGGETQYF.

The chain recombines TRBV9 with TRBJ2-1; D is unclear. Germline CDR1 and CDR2: SGDLS and YYNGEE. The V end lost 3 bases, the J end lost 1 base, and 11 bases lay between the germline ends. The CDR3 loop spans 15 amino acids. The CDR3 reads CASSGDSPSYNEQFF. The CDR3 region has the DNA TGTGCCAGCAGCGGTGACTCTCCATCCTACAATGAGCAGTTCTTC.

This clone was seen only a few times. CDR3 amino acids: CASSQEQGHPYNEQFF. DNA for the CDR3: TGCGCCAGCAGCCAAGAACAGGGGCACCCGTACAATGAGCAGTTCTTC. The chain couples TRBV4-1 to TRBJ2-1; 7 nucleotides agree with TRBD1. The V segment lost 0 bases and the J segment 4 bases; nucleotides outside the gene matches: 6. The CDR3 runs to 16 residues. Per germline, CDR1 MGHRA and CDR2 YSYEKL.

This clone has a handful of counts. This sequence joins TRBV28 and TRBJ2-7; D not certain. The germline CDR1 and CDR2 sequences are MDHEN and SYDVKM. Trimming pared 5 bases from V and 2 bases from J, leaving 4 bases between. This CDR3 has 11 residues. Here the CDR3 reads CASSMTYEQYF. Here the CDR3 DNA reads TGTGCCAGCAGTATGACCTACGAGCAGTACTTC. Using reference TRBV28 and TRBJ2-7 for the parts outside the CDR3, the full variable domain is DVKVTQSSRYLVKRTGEKVFLECVQDMDHENMFWYRQDPGLGLRLIYFSYDVKMKEKGDIPEGYSVSREKKERFSLILESASTNQTSMYLCASSMTYEQYFGPGTRLTVT.

This clone has more than one count but fewer than ten. V gene TRBV7-9 combines with J gene TRBJ1-3, with TRBD1 as a possible D gene (6 bases). Trimming removed 1 base at V and 3 bases at J, with 10 bases between. Germline loops: CDR1 SEHNR, CDR2 FQNEAQ (reference sequence). The CDR3 is 15 amino acids. In DNA, the CDR3 is TGTGCCAGCAGCTTAGAGGGGACAAGTGGAAACACCATATATTTT. Protein sequence: CASSLEGTSGNTIYF.

The V gene is TRBV14, the J gene TRBJ2-2, with TRBD2 matching over 8 bases. Germline V lookup: CDR1 SGHDN, CDR2 FVKESK. CDR3 length equals 16 residues. Losses at the gene ends were 4 bases for V and 0 bases for J; bases not matched to a gene: 4. The CDR3 region is CASSLGLAPNTGELFF. The CDR3 DNA is TGTGCCAGCAGCCTTGGACTAGCACCGAACACCGGGGAGCTGTTTTTT. Full variable domain (outside the CDR3, taken from reference TRBV14 and TRBJ2-2): EAGVTQFPSHSVIEKGQTVTLRCDPISGHDNLYWYRRVMGKEIKFLLHFVKESKQDESGMPNNRFLAERTGGTYSTLKVQPAELEDSGVYFCASSLGLAPNTGELFFGEGSRLTVL.

The chain employs TRBV7-9 and TRBJ2-7, with D maybe TRBD1 (5 bases). The CDR3 contains 14 residues. Germline values: CDR1 SEHNR, CDR2 FQNEAQ (reference sequence). V lost 5 bases, J lost 0 bases, and 11 bases lay in between. The CDR3 sequence: CASSDRQASYEQYF. CDR3 DNA: TGTGCCAGCAGCGACAGACAAGCCTCCTACGAGCAGTACTTC.